This is a list of T cell receptor beta chains from one sample in a study of T-cell memory formation after mild COVID-19. TCRdb independently ran MiXCR on the 5' RACE reads; one entry per CDR3 protein. The data contain over 300,000 distinct CDR3 sequences, 20% to 25% of them seen just once; the ten biggest clones take up roughly a fifth. Sequenced: PBMCs or a T cell subset sorted from them (not recorded which). The source is a man in his late teens or twenties who had mild COVID-19 (a few samples of this study predate the infection). Cell type and time point are not known. Each CDR3 is given with its conserved first and last residue. Each record gives: D gene, clone size, J gene, V gene, CDR3 DNA, CDR3 protein. D genes are given only for firm matches. Expanded clones are given a class, and other clones once, few, many or no size at all.

>NA|few|TRBJ2-6|TRBV12-3/TRBV12-4
TGTGCCAGCAGAGGCGGTCACTCTGGGGCCAACGTCCTGACTTTC
CASRGGHSGANVLTF
>NA|NA|TRBJ1-2|TRBV4-1
TGCGCCAGCAGCCGCGGACCATCAACAGGGCTCTTGCTCTATGGCTACACCTTC
CASSRGPSTGLLLYGYTF
>NA|many|TRBJ2-5|TRBV18
TGTGCCAGCTCACCACTCGGTGGGGTACCCCAAGAGACCCAGTACTTC
CASSPLGGVPQETQYF
>NA|NA|TRBJ1-5|TRBV20-1
TGCAGTGCTAGAGGGGGTAGCGGAAATCAGCCCCAGCATTTT
CSARGGSGNQPQHF
>NA|NA|TRBJ2-7|TRBV4-1
TGCGCCAGCGGATTCGCAGGGGGAGGATACGAGCAGTACTTC
CASGFAGGGYEQYF
>TRBD1|NA|TRBJ2-1|TRBV12-3/TRBV12-4
TGTGCCAGCAGTACCCTGACAGGGAAAACCTACAATGAGCAGTTCTTC
CASSTLTGKTYNEQFF
>TRBD1|NA|TRBJ1-5|TRBV6-2/TRBV6-3
TGTGCCAGCAGTTACGGTGGTAGGGGACAGACGATCGGGGGCAATCAGCCCCAGCATTTT
CASSYGGRGQTIGGNQPQHF
>TRBD1|NA|TRBJ1-5|TRBV6-6
TGTGCCAGCACCCCTACAGGGGGAAGGAATCAGCCCCAGCATTTT
CASTPTGGRNQPQHF
>NA|many|TRBJ1-2|TRBV18
TGTGCCAGCTCACCCGGACAGTGGGGTTTCACCTTC
CASSPGQWGFTF
>NA|few|TRBJ1-1|TRBV5-5
TGTGCCAGCAGCCCAAGACAGCCGAACACTGAAGCTTTCTTT
CASSPRQPNTEAFF
>TRBD2|few|TRBJ2-3|TRBV4-1
TGCGCCAGCAGCAAAAGCGGGGGGTACACAGATACGCAGTATTTT
CASSKSGGYTDTQYF
>NA|many|TRBJ2-3|TRBV12-3/TRBV12-4
TGTGCCAGCAGTTTGACTGTCGATACGCAGTATTTT
CASSLTVDTQYF
>NA|few|TRBJ1-5|TRBV6-2/TRBV6-3
TGTGCCAGCAGTGGCCGTAGCAATCAGCCCCAGCATTTT
CASSGRSNQPQHF
>TRBD1|many|TRBJ2-5|TRBV5-1
TGCGCCAGCAGCGACGACAGGGGCGGAGAGACCCAGTACTTC
CASSDDRGGETQYF
>NA|many|TRBJ1-1|TRBV11-2
TGTGCCAGCAGCTTAGTTCCCGCGCGGGGACGGTTAAAGAACACTGAAGCTTTCTTT
CASSLVPARGRLKNTEAFF
>TRBD1|NA|TRBJ2-1|TRBV29-1
TGCAGCGTTGAAGAGCGGGGACAGGCCCACAATGAGCAGTTCTTC
CSVEERGQAHNEQFF
>NA|few|TRBJ1-4|TRBV10-3
TGTGCCACTCGAACCTCGACAGCAACTAATGAAAAACTGTTTTTT
CATRTSTATNEKLFF
>NA|many|TRBJ2-1|TRBV5-4
TGTGCCAGCAGTGAACAGTTCAAGGATGAGCAGTTCTTC
CASSEQFKDEQFF
>TRBD1|NA|TRBJ2-3|TRBV2
TGTGCCAGCAGTGTCATGGGGACAGGGCCAGATACGCAGTATTTT
CASSVMGTGPDTQYF
>NA|few|TRBJ2-3|TRBV6-4
TGTGCCAGCAGTGACCAAGGGGGGAGCACAGATACGCAGTATTTT
CASSDQGGSTDTQYF
>NA|many|TRBJ1-3|TRBV6-2/TRBV6-3
TGTGCCAGCAGTAACCGACAGGACGTCTCTGGAAACACCATATATTTT
CASSNRQDVSGNTIYF
>NA|few|TRBJ1-1|TRBV7-9
TGTAAAGTCCAGGGAACTGAAGCTTTCTTT
CKVQGTEAFF
>NA|few|TRBJ2-7|TRBV5-1
TGCGCCAGCAGCTTGGCCCCCGAGGGTGTCAACGAGCAGTACTTC
CASSLAPEGVNEQYF
>TRBD1|few|TRBJ2-7|TRBV5-1
TGCGCCAGCAGTTCCGGGACAGTCGTTTACGAGCAGTACTTC
CASSSGTVVYEQYF
>NA|few|TRBJ2-7|TRBV4-1
TGCGCCAGCAGCGGCAAGGGAATTACCTACGAGCAGTACTTC
CASSGKGITYEQYF
>TRBD2|few|TRBJ2-1|TRBV9
TGTGCCAGCGACCGGGCGGGGGATTACAATGAGCAGTTCTTC
CASDRAGDYNEQFF
>NA|few|TRBJ1-2|TRBV6-5
TGTGCCAGCAGTTACCCCGGGGGGGGCGATGGCTACACCTTC
CASSYPGGGDGYTF
>NA|few|TRBJ2-3|TRBV25-1
TGTGCCAGCAGTGAATGGGGGATCCCTAGCACAGATACGCAGTATTTT
CASSEWGIPSTDTQYF
>NA|few|TRBJ1-2|TRBV12-3/TRBV12-4
TGTGCCAGCAGACCCCCCCCTAGATATCCTAACTATGGCTACACCTTC
CASRPPPRYPNYGYTF
>TRBD1|few|TRBJ2-3|TRBV5-7
TGTGCCAGCAGGACAGGGGGAGAATATACGCAGTATTTT
CASRTGGEYTQYF
>TRBD2|few|TRBJ2-1|TRBV6-5
TGTGCCAGCAGTAAGACTAGCGGTAACAATGAGCAGTTCTTC
CASSKTSGNNEQFF
>NA|NA|TRBJ1-1|TRBV2
TGTGCCAGCAGTGTCACAAACACTGAAGCTTTCTTT
CASSVTNTEAFF
>NA|few|TRBJ1-1|TRBV12-3/TRBV12-4
TGTGCCAGCACCCCCCAAGTCGGCACTGAAGCTTTCTTT
CASTPQVGTEAFF
>NA|NA|TRBJ1-2|TRBV6-5
TGTGCCACCACGAAGGTCGGCTATGGCTACACCTTC
CATTKVGYGYTF
>TRBD2|few|TRBJ2-3|TRBV4-1
TGCGCCAGCAGCCAGGGACTAGCGGCGGGGCAGTATTTT
CASSQGLAAGQYF
>NA|NA|TRBJ1-5|TRBV3-1
TGTGCCAGCAGCCAAGATCAACAGCCCCAGCATTTT
CASSQDQQPQHF
>NA|NA|TRBJ2-1|TRBV20-1
TGCAGTGCTACCAGATCCCCGGGGGGCGGGTCCTACAATGAGCAGTTCTTC
CSATRSPGGGSYNEQFF
>TRBD2|NA|TRBJ2-3|TRBV29-1
TGCAGCGTCCGAGCGGGGGGCCCAGATACGCAGTATTTT
CSVRAGGPDTQYF
>NA|few|TRBJ2-3|TRBV5-1
TGCGCCAGCAGCTTGTTTCGAATTCAGGCAGATACGCAGTATTTT
CASSLFRIQADTQYF
>NA|few|TRBJ2-3|TRBV5-1
TGCGCCAGCAGCTTGTACTATAGCACAGATACGCAGTATTTT
CASSLYYSTDTQYF
>NA|NA|TRBJ1-1|TRBV28
TGTGCCAGCAGTTTCCATGGGATCTTATATTTAGAAGCTTTCTTT
CASSFHGILYLEAFF
>NA|NA|TRBJ1-3|TRBV4-1
TGCGCCAGCAGCCAAGAGGCAGGGCGATGGGGAAACACCATATATTTT
CASSQEAGRWGNTIYF
>NA|few|TRBJ2-5|TRBV12-3/TRBV12-4
TGTGCCAGCAGAGACGATGGAGAGACCCAGTACTTC
CASRDDGETQYF
>NA|few|TRBJ2-5|TRBV6-5
TGTGCCAGCAGTTACTCGGCAGGGGAGGAGACCCAGTACTTC
CASSYSAGEETQYF
>TRBD1|NA|TRBJ1-2|TRBV5-1
TGCGCCAGCAGCTTGGAAGGGACAGGGAGCTATGGCTACACCTTC
CASSLEGTGSYGYTF
>NA|NA|TRBJ2-5|TRBV4-1
TGCGCCAGCAGCCAAGGGGTTTTAGAGACCCAGTACTTC
CASSQGVLETQYF
>NA|NA|TRBJ2-3|TRBV5-1
TGCGCCAGCAGCTTGGGAGACTCACAAGATACGCAGTATTTT
CASSLGDSQDTQYF
>NA|NA|TRBJ2-1|TRBV5-1
TGCGCCAGCAGCTCAGCCCCCAGGGGCTCCTACAATGAGCAGTTCTTC
CASSSAPRGSYNEQFF
>TRBD2|NA|TRBJ2-1|TRBV27
TGTGCCAGCAGCTTGTTCGGGACTAGCTCCTACAATGAGCAGTTCTTC
CASSLFGTSSYNEQFF
>NA|NA|TRBJ2-3|TRBV5-1
TGCGCCAGCAGCCTGCTGACTAGGCCCACAGATACGCAGTATTTT
CASSLLTRPTDTQYF
>TRBD2|few|TRBJ2-5|TRBV4-3
TGCGCCAGCAGCCAAGATGGCGGGGGGACCGCAGAGACCCAGTACTTC
CASSQDGGGTAETQYF